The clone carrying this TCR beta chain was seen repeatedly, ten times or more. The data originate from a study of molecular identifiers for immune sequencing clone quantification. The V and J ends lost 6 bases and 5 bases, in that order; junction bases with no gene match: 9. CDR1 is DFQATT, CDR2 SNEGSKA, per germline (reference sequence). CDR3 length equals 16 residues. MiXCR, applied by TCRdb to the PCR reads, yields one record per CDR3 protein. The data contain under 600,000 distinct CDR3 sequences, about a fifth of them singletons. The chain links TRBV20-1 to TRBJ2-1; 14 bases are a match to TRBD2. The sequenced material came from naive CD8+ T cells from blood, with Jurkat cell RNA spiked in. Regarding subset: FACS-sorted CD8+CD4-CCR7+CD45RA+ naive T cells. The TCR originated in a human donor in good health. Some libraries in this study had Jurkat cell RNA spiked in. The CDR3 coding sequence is TGCAGTGCCAGGGGACTAGCGGGAGTAGTCGACAATGAGCAGTTCTTC. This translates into CSARGLAGVVDNEQFF.